This T cell receptor (beta chain) was identified during a study of T-cell memory formation after mild COVID-19. Study observations and caveats: Clones contracting across day 15 to 85 had a balanced CD4/CD8 profile; later expanding clones leaned CD4+.

TCR alpha and TCR beta cDNA libraries carrying sample barcodes and UMIs came from 5'RACE with constant-segment primers. TCRdb analysed the 5' RACE reads with MiXCR anew, one entry per CDR3 protein. The table includes some 250,000 distinct CDR3 sequences, 18% detected once. With regard to this clonotype: The antigen is unknown.

Germline assignment: CDR1 LGHNA and CDR2 YSLEER. This CDR3 spans 15 amino acids. The germline V and J ends were trimmed by 4 bases and 2 bases, with 9 bases remaining between them. This clonotype was sampled from a man aged 18 to 30 who had mild COVID-19 (a few samples of this study predate the infection). Cell type and time point are not known. The sequenced material came from PBMCs or a T cell subset sorted from them (not recorded which). The chain employs TRBV4-3 and TRBJ2-6; D gene ambiguous. The CDR3 nucleotides read TGCGCCAGCAGCCCCCAGGCGACTGGGGCCAACGTCCTGACTTTC. Protein sequence: CASSPQATGANVLTF.